This TCR beta chain was sequenced for a study of identical twins. This CDR3 is built from 13 residues. The ends were cut back, 3 bases at V and 3 bases at J, with 5 bases in the middle. Study-level findings and limits: Findings depended on cross-sectional statistics rather than tracking the same donors. Insertions were fewer in abundant cord blood beta clonotypes, whereas memory repertoires showed none of this pattern.

In its sample, this clonotype was seen many times. Its antigen is as yet unknown. In TCRdb, the 5' RACE reads were re-called with MiXCR into one record per CDR3 protein. The table records hundreds of thousands of distinct CDR3 sequences, 9% to 15% of them present only once. This sample was shared with a second study, whose subject was yellow fever vaccine responses in identical twins.

The clonotype originates from a woman aged 18-29 years in good health. Material for sequencing was PBMCs. The chain couples TRBV12-3 or TRBV12-4 to TRBJ2-2, with D uncertain. CDR3 in DNA: TGTGCCAGCAGTTTCTTCTACACCGGGGAGCTGTTTTTT. Translation: CASSFFYTGELFF.